A single T cell receptor beta chain is shown here with its context. The antigen remains undetermined. This CDR3 contains 12 residues. With V trimmed by 6 bases and J by 5 bases, 3 bases remained unmatched. Germline V gene sequence: CDR1 MDHEN, CDR2 SYDVKM. Splitting of each subset's genomic DNA was done evenly across several immunoSEQ plates. The table came from immunoSEQ multiplex PCR; TCRdb's copy has only in-frame clones and leaves some out. The sample holds about 710,000 clones, 55% to 75% seen once. The source of the sample is a study of shared clonotypes between healthy human individuals. Study information: Donor composition was a couple of women and three men, aged 18 to 49. Study-wide results and caveats: Clonotype sharing among donors was expected to depend on sequencing depth.

The source of this sequence is a woman aged 25 to 39 in good health. Input material: memory CD4+ T cells sorted from blood. Subset defined: CD45RA-negative fraction. V is TRBV28 and J is TRBJ1-1; 7 bases are a match to TRBD1. The CDR3 DNA is TGTGCCAGCAGCTCAGGGGGGACTGAAGCTTTCTTT. Protein sequence: CASSSGGTEAFF.